The entry below gives a single TCR beta chain sequence along with its context. No antigen is known for it. V was cut by 0 bases and J by 1 base, with 13 bases left in between. There are 16 residues in the CDR3. CDR1 MDHEN and CDR2 SYDVKM come from the germline V gene. The data were taken from a study of OX40 agonist ivuxolimab in advanced cancers. Study background: Hepatocellular carcinoma, melanoma, renal cell or head and neck cancer occurred in dose-escalation patients.

General study findings and limits: At 0.1 to 3.0 mg/kg, CD4+ and CD8+ blood T cells expanded clonally by week 6.

Measured with immunoSEQ multiplex PCR; TCRdb has only the in-frame clones, and not every one. Of about 9,700 clones in the sample, over 70% are singletons; the top ten hold roughly 30%. Blood draws occurred at baseline, cycle 4 day 1, and cycle 7 day 1. The sample here was CD4+ or CD8+ T cells sorted from blood, taken in a trial of the OX40 agonist ivuxolimab. The source of this sequence is an adult with an advanced solid tumor such as melanoma, head and neck, liver or kidney cancer. The gene calls are TRBV28 and TRBJ2-7; no definite D call. The CDR3 DNA sequence: TGTGCCAGCAGTTTATGGGCCGTTGGTAGTTCCTACGAGCAGTACTTC. It encodes CASSLWAVGSSYEQYF. Filled out from reference TRBV28 and TRBJ2-7, the complete variable domain reads DVKVTQSSRYLVKRTGEKVFLECVQDMDHENMFWYRQDPGLGLRLIYFSYDVKMKEKGDIPEGYSVSREKKERFSLILESASTNQTSMYLCASSLWAVGSSYEQYFGPGTRLTVT.